These T cell receptor beta chains were read from a single sample in a study of CD8+ T cells in alopecia areata. This table comes from immunoSEQ multiplex PCR, and its TCRdb copy is limited to in-frame clones, with some not included. The sample has 110,000 to 150,000 clones, 40% to 65% seen once. The source material was CD4+ T cells sorted from blood, sampled at week 0. These receptors originate from a human donor with alopecia areata. Each CDR3 is given with its conserved first and last residue. A D gene is named only where the DNA matches it firmly. Expanded clones are given a class, and other clones once, few, many or no size at all.

>TRBJ2-3|17|NA|TRBD2|TRBV15
TGTGCCACCAGCAGACTTACTAGCGGAAGTAGCACAGATACGCAGTATTTT
CATSRLTSGSSTDTQYF
>TRBJ2-7|14|NA|TRBD1|TRBV28
TGTGCCAGCAGTTCCGGGACAGGGGGATACGAGCAGTACTTC
CASSSGTGGYEQYF
>TRBJ1-5|13|NA|NA|TRBV7-2
TGTGCCAGCAGCCCCCACGGTGGTCAGCCCCAGCATTTT
CASSPHGGQPQHF
>TRBJ2-3|15|NA|TRBD2|TRBV29-1
TGCAGCGTAACTACCGGCGGGAGGACCACAGATACGCAGTATTTT
CSVTTGGRTTDTQYF
>TRBJ2-5|13|NA|NA|TRBV7-8
TGTGCCAGCAGTTTGACCCGGGGGGAGACCCAGTACTTC
CASSLTRGETQYF
>TRBJ2-5|15|few|NA|TRBV2
TGTGCCAGCAGTGTCATTGGGCGGCACCAAGAGACCCAGTACTTC
CASSVIGRHQETQYF
>TRBJ2-7|15|NA|NA|TRBV27
TGTGCCAGCAGACCCGAGGGGGAGGGATTGTACGAGCAGTACTTC
CASRPEGEGLYEQYF
>TRBJ2-3|14|few|NA|TRBV27
TGTGCCAGCAGTCCGTCCAGGGGACGCGATACGCAGTATTTT
CASSPSRGRDTQYF
>TRBJ2-7|13|few|NA|TRBV29-1
TGCAGCGTTTTGGTGCCGAGCTCCTACGAGCAGTACTTC
CSVLVPSSYEQYF
>TRBJ2-6|13|NA|NA|TRBV30
TGTGCCTGGAGGACAGGTGGGGCCAACGTCCTGACTTTC
CAWRTGGANVLTF
>TRBJ2-7|13|few|TRBD2|TRBV6-6
TGTGCCAGCCGACTAGCGGGAGCTCAGGAGCAGTACTTC
CASRLAGAQEQYF
>TRBJ2-7|13|NA|NA|TRBV10-1
TGCGCCAGCAGCATAGACAGGCTCGGCGAGCAGTACTTC
CASSIDRLGEQYF
>TRBJ2-3|11|few|NA|TRBV20-1
TGCAGTGTACTCTTCGCAGATACGCAGTATTTT
CSVLFADTQYF
>TRBJ2-1|15|NA|NA|TRBV28
TGTGCCAGCAGCCTACAAAGGGGCTACTACAATGAGCAGTTCTTC
CASSLQRGYYNEQFF
>TRBJ2-2|14|NA|NA|TRBV7-7
TGTGCTAGCAGCTCCGACAGGACCACCGGGGAGCTGTTTTTT
CASSSDRTTGELFF
>TRBJ2-1|11|NA|NA|TRBV6-5
TGTGCCAGCAGTCGCCTCAATGAGCAGTTCTTC
CASSRLNEQFF
>TRBJ2-5|14|NA|TRBD1|TRBV2
TGTGCCAGCAGTGATGAGGACAGGAGGGAGACCCAGTACTTC
CASSDEDRRETQYF
>TRBJ2-1|14|NA|TRBD2|TRBV19
TGTGCCAGTAGTAACGGGAGGAGGAGCGATGAGCAGTTCTTC
CASSNGRRSDEQFF
>TRBJ2-7|17|NA|NA|TRBV7-2
TGTGCCAGCAGCCGTCTCGTTGGGTCCTCCGCCGACTACGAGCAGTACTTC
CASSRLVGSSADYEQYF
>TRBJ2-2|14|NA|NA|TRBV7-3
TGTGCCAGCAGCCAAGGCGGGAACACCGGGGAGCTGTTTTTT
CASSQGGNTGELFF
>TRBJ2-1|14|NA|NA|TRBV4-2
TGTGCCAGCAGCCCCCCGCGGACCAAGAATGAGCAGTTCTTC
CASSPPRTKNEQFF
>TRBJ2-7|14|NA|NA|TRBV6-5
TGTGCCAGCATGCCCCATGGAGGGCAGACCGAGCAGTACTTC
CASMPHGGQTEQYF
>TRBJ2-5|13|NA|TRBD2|TRBV15
TGTGCCACCAGCACGGGGGGCCAAGAGACCCAGTACTTC
CATSTGGQETQYF
>TRBJ2-7|16|NA|TRBD2|TRBV7-2
TGTGCCAGCAGCATAGCTACTAGCGGGAGGACTTACGAGCAGTACTTC
CASSIATSGRTYEQYF
>TRBJ1-5|13|NA|TRBD1|TRBV29-1
TGCAGCGTTGTTACAGGGGTTGGGCAGCCCCAGCATTTT
CSVVTGVGQPQHF
>TRBJ2-7|13|NA|NA|TRBV4-1
TGCGCCAGCAGCCAAGATGGAAGCTACGAGCAGTACTTC
CASSQDGSYEQYF
>TRBJ1-4|15|NA|NA|TRBV13
TGTGCCAGCAGCTTCCGACAGGCAACTAATGAAAAACTGTTTTTT
CASSFRQATNEKLFF
>TRBJ2-1|16|few|NA|TRBV7-3
TGTGCCAGCAGCGACCCCCGGGACTCCCCGAGAAATGAGCAGTTCTTC
CASSDPRDSPRNEQFF
>TRBJ2-3|13|few|NA|TRBV4-1
TGCGCCAGCAGCCAAGAAGGCTCTGGTACGCAGTATTTT
CASSQEGSGTQYF
>TRBJ2-2|14|NA|NA|TRBV15
TGTGCCACCAGCAGAAGGGAGAACACCGGGGAGCTGTTTTTT
CATSRRENTGELFF
>TRBJ2-5|13|few|NA|TRBV7-8
TGTGCCAGCAGCTACGGACACCAAGAGACCCAGTACTTC
CASSYGHQETQYF
>TRBJ2-3|15|NA|NA|TRBV4-3
TGCGCCAGCAGCCAGCTTCCCTCCAGGTGGAGCGGGCAGTATTTT
CASSQLPSRWSGQYF
>TRBJ2-3|16|NA|TRBD2|TRBV5-1
TGCGCCAGCAGCTTGGTCTCGGGACTACCCACAGATACGCAGTATTTT
CASSLVSGLPTDTQYF
>TRBJ2-7|11|few|TRBD2|TRBV28
TGTGCCACTACGGGGGGGTACGAGCAGTACTTC
CATTGGYEQYF
>TRBJ2-5|14|few|NA|TRBV18
TGTGCCAGCTCCCTCACGCAGAACCAAGAGACCCAGTACTTC
CASSLTQNQETQYF
>TRBJ1-4|16|NA|TRBD1|TRBV5-1
TGCGCCAGCAGCTTATCCGCGGGACAGGGTCTGAAGAAACTGTTTTTT
CASSLSAGQGLKKLFF
>TRBJ1-2|11|few|NA|TRBV6-6
TGTGCCAGCAGTTACGGGGTTGGCTACACCTTC
CASSYGVGYTF
>TRBJ2-5|15|NA|TRBD2|TRBV4-2
TGTGCCAGCAGCCAAGGGACTAGCGGGAGAGAGACCCAGTACTTC
CASSQGTSGRETQYF
>TRBJ1-1|13|NA|NA|TRBV5-6
TGTGCCAGCAGCTTCTCTCGGGGCACTGAAGCTTTCTTT
CASSFSRGTEAFF
>TRBJ2-2|14|NA|NA|TRBV28
TGTGCCAGCAGTGGGACACCTAACACCGGGGAGCTGTTTTTT
CASSGTPNTGELFF
>TRBJ2-1|13|once|TRBD2|TRBV5-1
TGCGCCAGCAGATTGGCGGGAGTCACTGAGCAGTTCTTC
CASRLAGVTEQFF
>TRBJ2-7|15|few|NA|TRBV7-2
TGTGCCAGCAGCCCTGCTGTGGGGCCCTCCTACGAGCAGTACTTC
CASSPAVGPSYEQYF
>TRBJ1-5|15|NA|TRBD1|TRBV19
TGTGCCAGTAGTATACCGGGACAGGGAAATCAGCCCCAGCATTTT
CASSIPGQGNQPQHF
>TRBJ2-7|14|NA|NA|TRBV5-1
TGCGCCAGCAGCTTGGCAGGGAGCTACCACGAGCAGTACTTC
CASSLAGSYHEQYF
>TRBJ2-2|14|NA|NA|TRBV5-5
TGTGCCAGCAGCTTGGATCCAATCACCGGGGAGCTGTTTTTT
CASSLDPITGELFF
>TRBJ1-2|17|NA|NA|TRBV15
TGTGCCACCAGCAGAGGGAGAGGGAGCATTTGGACGTATGGCTACACCTTC
CATSRGRGSIWTYGYTF
>TRBJ1-1|11|NA|NA|TRBV20-1
TGCAGTGGTCGGCCAGACCGTGAAGCTTTCTTT
CSGRPDREAFF
>TRBJ2-1|11|NA|TRBD1|TRBV29-1
TGCAGCGCTACCCCGGGACAGAGGCAGTTCTTC
CSATPGQRQFF
>TRBJ1-2|13|NA|NA|TRBV7-2
TGTGCCAGCAGCTCACCCAGGGCTGATGGCTACACCTTC
CASSSPRADGYTF
>TRBJ2-7|15|few|TRBD1|TRBV6-5
TGTGCCAGCAGTTCGGGCGGGACAGGGTCCTACGAGCAGTACTTC
CASSSGGTGSYEQYF
>TRBJ2-1|13|few|NA|TRBV27
TGTGCCAGCAGAGGTAGCGCAGGCAATGAGCAGTTCTTC
CASRGSAGNEQFF
>TRBJ1-1|14|NA|TRBD1|TRBV27
TGTGCCAGCAGTTTACGGACAGGGGTGACTGAAGCTTTCTTT
CASSLRTGVTEAFF
>TRBJ2-2|14|NA|NA|TRBV15
TGTGCCACCAGCAGAGAAACGCACACCGGGGAGCTGTTTTTT
CATSRETHTGELFF
>TRBJ2-3|15|few|NA|TRBV5-1
TGCGCCAGCAGCTTGACAGGGACGGGAACAGATACGCAGTATTTT
CASSLTGTGTDTQYF
>TRBJ2-1|10|NA|NA|TRBV29-1
TGCAGCGTCTCCTTTTATGAGCAGTTCTTC
CSVSFYEQFF